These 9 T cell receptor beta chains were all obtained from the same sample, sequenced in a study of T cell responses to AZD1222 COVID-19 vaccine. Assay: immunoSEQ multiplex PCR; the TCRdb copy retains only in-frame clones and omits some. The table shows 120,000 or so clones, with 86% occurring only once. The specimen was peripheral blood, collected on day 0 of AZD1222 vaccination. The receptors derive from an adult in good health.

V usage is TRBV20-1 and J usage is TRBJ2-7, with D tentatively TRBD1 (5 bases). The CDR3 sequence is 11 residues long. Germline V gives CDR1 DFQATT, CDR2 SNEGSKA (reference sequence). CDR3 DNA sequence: TGCAGCCCATCTCAGGGCAACGAGCAGTACTTC. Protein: CSPSQGNEQYF.

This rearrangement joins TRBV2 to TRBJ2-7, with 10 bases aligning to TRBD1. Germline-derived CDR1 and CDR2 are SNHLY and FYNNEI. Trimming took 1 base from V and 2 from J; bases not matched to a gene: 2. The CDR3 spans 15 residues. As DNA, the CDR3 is TGTGCCAGCAGTGAAGGGACAGGGGGTCCCTACGAGCAGTACTTC. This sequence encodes CASSEGTGGPYEQYF.

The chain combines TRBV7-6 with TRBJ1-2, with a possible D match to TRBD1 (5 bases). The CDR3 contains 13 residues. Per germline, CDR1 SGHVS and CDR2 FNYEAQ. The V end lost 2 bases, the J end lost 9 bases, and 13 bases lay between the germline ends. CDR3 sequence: CASSLSPGRSYTF. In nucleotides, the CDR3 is TGTGCCAGCAGCTTATCCCCGGGGCGCAGCTACACCTTC.

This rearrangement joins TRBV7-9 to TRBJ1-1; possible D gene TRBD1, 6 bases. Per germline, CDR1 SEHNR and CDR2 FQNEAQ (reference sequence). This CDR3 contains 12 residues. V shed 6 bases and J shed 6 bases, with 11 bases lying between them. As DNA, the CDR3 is TGTGCCAGCAGACCCGGACAGTCTGAAGCTTTCTTT. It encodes CASRPGQSEAFF.

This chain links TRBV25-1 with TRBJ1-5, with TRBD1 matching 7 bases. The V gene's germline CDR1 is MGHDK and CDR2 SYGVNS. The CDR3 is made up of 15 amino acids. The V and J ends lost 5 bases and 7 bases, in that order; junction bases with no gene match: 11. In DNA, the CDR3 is TGTGCCAGCAGTCCCCCAGGGGGGAGGGGGCAGCCCCAGCATTTT. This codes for CASSPPGGRGQPQHF. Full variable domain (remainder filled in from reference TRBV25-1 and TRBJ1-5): EADIYQTPRYLVIGTGKKITLECSQTMGHDKMYWYQQDPGMELHLIHYSYGVNSTEKGDLSSESTVSRIRTEHFPLTLESARPSHTSQYLCASSPPGGRGQPQHFGDGTRLSIL.

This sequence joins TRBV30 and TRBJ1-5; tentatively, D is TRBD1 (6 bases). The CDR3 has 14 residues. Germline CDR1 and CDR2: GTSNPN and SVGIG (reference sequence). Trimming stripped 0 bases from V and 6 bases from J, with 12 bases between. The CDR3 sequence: CAWSVGGLVQPQHF. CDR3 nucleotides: TGTGCCTGGAGTGTAGGGGGGCTGGTTCAGCCCCAGCATTTT. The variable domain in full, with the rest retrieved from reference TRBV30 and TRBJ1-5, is SQTIHQWPATLVQPVGSPLSLECTVEGTSNPNLYWYRQAAGRGLQLLFYSVGIGQISSEVPQNLSASRPQDRQFILSSKKLLLSDSGFYLCAWSVGGLVQPQHFGDGTRLSIL.

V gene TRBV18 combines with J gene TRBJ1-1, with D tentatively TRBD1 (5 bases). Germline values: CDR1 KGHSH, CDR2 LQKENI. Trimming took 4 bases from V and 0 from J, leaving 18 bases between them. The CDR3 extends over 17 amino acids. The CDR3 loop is CASSLSGTGPMNTEAFF. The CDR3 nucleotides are TGTGCCAGCTCACTCTCTGGAACAGGCCCCATGAACACTGAAGCTTTCTTT.

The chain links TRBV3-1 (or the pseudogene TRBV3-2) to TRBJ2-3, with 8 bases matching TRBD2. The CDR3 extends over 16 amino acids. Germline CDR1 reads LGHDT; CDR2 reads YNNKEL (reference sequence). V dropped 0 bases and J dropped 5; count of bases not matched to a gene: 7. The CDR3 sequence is CASSQESRAGVDTQYF. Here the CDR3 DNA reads TGTGCCAGCAGCCAAGAAAGTCGAGCGGGAGTAGATACGCAGTATTTT.

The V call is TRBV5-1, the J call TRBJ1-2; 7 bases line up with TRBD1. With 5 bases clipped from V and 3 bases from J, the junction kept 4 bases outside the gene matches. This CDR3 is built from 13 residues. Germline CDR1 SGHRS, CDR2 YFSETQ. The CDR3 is CASRSGTDYGYTF. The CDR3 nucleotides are TGCGCCAGCAGATCCGGGACAGACTATGGCTACACCTTC.